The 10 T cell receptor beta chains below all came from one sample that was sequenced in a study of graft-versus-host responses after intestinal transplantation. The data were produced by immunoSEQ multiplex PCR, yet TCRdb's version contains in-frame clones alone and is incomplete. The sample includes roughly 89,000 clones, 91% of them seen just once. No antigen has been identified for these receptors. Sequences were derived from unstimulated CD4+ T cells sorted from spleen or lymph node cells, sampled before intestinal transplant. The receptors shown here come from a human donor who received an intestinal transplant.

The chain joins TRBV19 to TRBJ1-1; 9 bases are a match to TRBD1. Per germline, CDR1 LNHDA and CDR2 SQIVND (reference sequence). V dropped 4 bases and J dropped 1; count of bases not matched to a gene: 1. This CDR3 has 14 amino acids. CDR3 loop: CASSTGQGNTEAFF. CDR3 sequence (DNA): TGTGCCAGTAGTACGGGACAGGGGAACACTGAAGCTTTCTTT. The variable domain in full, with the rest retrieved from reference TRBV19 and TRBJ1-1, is DGGITQSPKYLFRKEGQNVTLSCEQNLNHDAMYWYRQDPGQGLRLIYYSQIVNDFQKGDIAEGYSVSREKKESFPLTVTSAQKNPTAFYLCASSTGQGNTEAFFGQGTRLTVV.

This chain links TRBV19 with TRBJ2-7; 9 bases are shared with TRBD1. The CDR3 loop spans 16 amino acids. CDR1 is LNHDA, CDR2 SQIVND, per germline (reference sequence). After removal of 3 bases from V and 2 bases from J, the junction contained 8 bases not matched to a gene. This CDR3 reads CASSISTGQGAYEQYF. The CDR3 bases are TGTGCCAGTAGTATTTCAACGGGACAGGGTGCCTACGAGCAGTACTTC.

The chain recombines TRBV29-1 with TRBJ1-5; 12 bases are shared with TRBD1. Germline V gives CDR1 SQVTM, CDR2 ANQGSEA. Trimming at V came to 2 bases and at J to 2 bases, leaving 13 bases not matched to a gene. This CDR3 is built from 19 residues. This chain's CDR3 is CSVEISGTGGILGNQPQHF. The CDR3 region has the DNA TGCAGCGTTGAAATATCTGGGACAGGGGGCATTCTAGGCAATCAGCCCCAGCATTTT.

CDR3 sequence reads: CATRDRGDYEQYF. The CDR3 DNA follows: TGTGCCACCCGAGACAGGGGGGACTACGAGCAGTACTTC. The chain combines TRBV11-3 with TRBJ2-7; 9 positions match TRBD1. CDR1 and CDR2 from the germline V gene are SGHNT and YENEEA. The CDR3 totals 13 residues. V shed 10 bases, J shed 3 bases, and the junction held 7 bases outside the gene matches.

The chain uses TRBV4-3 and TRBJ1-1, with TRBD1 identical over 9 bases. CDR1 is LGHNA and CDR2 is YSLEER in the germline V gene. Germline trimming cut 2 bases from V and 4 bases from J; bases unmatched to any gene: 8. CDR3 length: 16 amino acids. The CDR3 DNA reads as TGCGCCAGCAGCCAATTCCGAGGGACAGGGAGCACTGAAGCTTTCTTT. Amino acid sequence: CASSQFRGTGSTEAFF.

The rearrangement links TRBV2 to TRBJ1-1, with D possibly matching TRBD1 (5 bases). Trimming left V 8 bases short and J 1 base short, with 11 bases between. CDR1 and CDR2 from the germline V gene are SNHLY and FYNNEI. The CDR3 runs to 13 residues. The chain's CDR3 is CASRGVENTEAFF. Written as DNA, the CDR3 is TGTGCCAGCCGGGGGGTGGAGAACACTGAAGCTTTCTTT.

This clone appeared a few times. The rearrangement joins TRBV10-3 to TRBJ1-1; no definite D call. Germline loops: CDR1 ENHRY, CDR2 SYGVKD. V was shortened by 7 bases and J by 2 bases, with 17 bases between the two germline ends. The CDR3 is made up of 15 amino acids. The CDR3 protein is CAINTRSGENTEAFF. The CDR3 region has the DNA TGTGCCATCAACACTAGGAGTGGTGAAAACACTGAAGCTTTCTTT.

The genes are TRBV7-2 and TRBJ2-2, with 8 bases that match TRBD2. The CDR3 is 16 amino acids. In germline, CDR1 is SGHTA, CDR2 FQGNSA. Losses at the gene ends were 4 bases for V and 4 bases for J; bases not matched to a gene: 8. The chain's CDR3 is CASSSSGLARTGELFF. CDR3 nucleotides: TGTGCCAGCAGCTCCTCCGGACTAGCTCGCACCGGGGAGCTGTTTTTT.

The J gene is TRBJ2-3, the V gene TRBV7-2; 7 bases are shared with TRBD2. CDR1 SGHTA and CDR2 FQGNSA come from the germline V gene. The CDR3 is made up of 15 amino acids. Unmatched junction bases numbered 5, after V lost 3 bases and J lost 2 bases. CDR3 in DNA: TGTGCCAGCAGCTTCTCTAGCGGAAACACAGATACGCAGTATTTT. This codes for CASSFSSGNTDTQYF.

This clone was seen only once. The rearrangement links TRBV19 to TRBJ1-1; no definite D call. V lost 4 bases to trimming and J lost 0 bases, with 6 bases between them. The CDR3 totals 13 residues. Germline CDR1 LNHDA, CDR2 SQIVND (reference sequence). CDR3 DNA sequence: TGTGCCAGTAGTAGCACAGTGAACACTGAAGCTTTCTTT. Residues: CASSSTVNTEAFF.